This TCR beta chain was identified during a study of blood T cell repertoires in COVID-19. The assay was immunoSEQ multiplex PCR, and TCRdb's table has in-frame clones only and misses some. The sample holds roughly 290,000 clones, around 90% seen once. Source material: PBMCs or T cells enriched from blood (not recorded which). This receptor was identified in a woman between 40 and 55 years old who had recovered from COVID-19.

This CDR3 reads CASSPPGFGNQPQHF. CDR3 bases: TGTGCCAGCAGTCCCCCAGGGTTTGGCAATCAGCCCCAGCATTTT. The chain combines TRBV27 with TRBJ1-5, with D possibly matching TRBD1 (5 bases). V dropped 5 bases and J dropped 2 bases, with 13 bases sitting between them. Germline V CDR1 and CDR2: MNHEY, SMNVEV (reference sequence). The length of the CDR3 is 15 residues.